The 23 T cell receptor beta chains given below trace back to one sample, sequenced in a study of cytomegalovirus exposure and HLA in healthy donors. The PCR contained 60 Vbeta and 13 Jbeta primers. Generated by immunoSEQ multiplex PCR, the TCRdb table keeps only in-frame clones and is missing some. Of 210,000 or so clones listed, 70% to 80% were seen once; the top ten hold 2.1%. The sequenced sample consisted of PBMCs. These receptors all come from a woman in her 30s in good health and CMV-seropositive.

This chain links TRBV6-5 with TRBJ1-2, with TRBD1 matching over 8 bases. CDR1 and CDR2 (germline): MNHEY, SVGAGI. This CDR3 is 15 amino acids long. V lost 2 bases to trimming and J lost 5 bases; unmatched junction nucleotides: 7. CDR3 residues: CASSYGQGAAYGYTF. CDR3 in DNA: TGTGCCAGCAGTTACGGGCAGGGGGCTGCGTATGGCTACACCTTC.

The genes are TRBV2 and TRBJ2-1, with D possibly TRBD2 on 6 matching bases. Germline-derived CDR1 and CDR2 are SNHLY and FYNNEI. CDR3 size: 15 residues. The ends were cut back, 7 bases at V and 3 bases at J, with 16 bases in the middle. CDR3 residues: CASTEGTRSYNEQFF. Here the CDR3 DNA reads TGTGCCAGCACCGAGGGGACTCGGAGCTACAATGAGCAGTTCTTC. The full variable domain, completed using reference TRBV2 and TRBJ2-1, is EPEVTQTPSHQVTQMGQEVILRCVPISNHLYFYWYRQILGQKVEFLVSFYNNEISEKSEIFDDQFSVERPDGSNFTLKIRSTKLEDSAMYFCASTEGTRSYNEQFFGPGTRLTVL.

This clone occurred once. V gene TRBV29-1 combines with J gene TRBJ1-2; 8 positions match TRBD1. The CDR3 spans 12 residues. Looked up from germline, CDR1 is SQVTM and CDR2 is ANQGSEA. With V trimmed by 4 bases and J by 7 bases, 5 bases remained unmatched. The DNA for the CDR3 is TGCAGCGTTGTACAGGGGGGAAGTGGCTACACCTTC. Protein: CSVVQGGSGYTF. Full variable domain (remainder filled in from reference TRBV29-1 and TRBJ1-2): SAVISQKPSRDICQRGTSLTIQCQVDSQVTMMFWYRQQPGQSLTLIATANQGSEATYESGFVIDKFPISRPNLTFSTLTVSNMSPEDSSIYLCSVVQGGSGYTFGSGTRLTVV.

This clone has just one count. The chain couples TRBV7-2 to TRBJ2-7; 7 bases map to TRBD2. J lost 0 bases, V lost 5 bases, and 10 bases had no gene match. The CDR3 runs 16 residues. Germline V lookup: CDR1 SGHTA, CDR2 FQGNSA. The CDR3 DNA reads TGTGCCAGCAGCCCCTCCATCGGGAGGTCCTCCTACGAGCAGTACTTC. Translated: CASSPSIGRSSYEQYF.

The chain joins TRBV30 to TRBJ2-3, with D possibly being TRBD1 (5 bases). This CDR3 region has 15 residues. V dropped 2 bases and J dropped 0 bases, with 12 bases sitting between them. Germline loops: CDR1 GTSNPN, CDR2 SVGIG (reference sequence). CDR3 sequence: CAWSRTGISTDTQYF. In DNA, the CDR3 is TGTGCCTGGAGTCGTACAGGTATTAGCACAGATACGCAGTATTTT.

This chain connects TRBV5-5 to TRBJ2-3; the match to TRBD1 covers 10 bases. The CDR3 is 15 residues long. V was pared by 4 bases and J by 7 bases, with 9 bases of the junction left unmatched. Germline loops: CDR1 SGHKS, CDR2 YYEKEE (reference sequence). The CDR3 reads CASSGGTGVWNTQYF. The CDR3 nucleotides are TGTGCCAGCAGCGGTGGGACAGGGGTTTGGAATACGCAGTATTTT.

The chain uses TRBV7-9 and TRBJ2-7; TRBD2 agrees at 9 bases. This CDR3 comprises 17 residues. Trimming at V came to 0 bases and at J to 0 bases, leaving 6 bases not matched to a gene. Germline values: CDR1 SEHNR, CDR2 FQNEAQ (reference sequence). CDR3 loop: CASSLASGGFSSYEQYF. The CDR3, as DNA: TGTGCCAGCAGCTTAGCTAGCGGGGGCTTCAGCTCCTACGAGCAGTACTTC. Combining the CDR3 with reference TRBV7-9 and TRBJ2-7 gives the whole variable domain DTGVSQNPRHKITKRGQNVTFRCDPISEHNRLYWYRQTLGQGPEFLTYFQNEAQLEKSRLLSDRFSAERPKGSFSTLEIQRTEQGDSAMYLCASSLASGGFSSYEQYFGPGTRLTVT.

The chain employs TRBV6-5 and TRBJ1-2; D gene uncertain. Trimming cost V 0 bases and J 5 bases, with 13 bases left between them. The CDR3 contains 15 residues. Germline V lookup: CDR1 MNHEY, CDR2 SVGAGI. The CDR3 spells CASSYSGRPEYGYTF. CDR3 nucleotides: TGTGCCAGCAGTTACTCGGGCAGGCCAGAATATGGCTACACCTTC.

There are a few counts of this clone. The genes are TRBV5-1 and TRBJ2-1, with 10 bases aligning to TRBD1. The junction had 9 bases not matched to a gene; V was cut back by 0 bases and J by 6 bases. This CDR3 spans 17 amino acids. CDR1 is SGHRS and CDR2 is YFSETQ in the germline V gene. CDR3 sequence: CASSLGLRQGAGNEQFF. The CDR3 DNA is TGCGCCAGCAGCTTGGGGCTCCGACAGGGGGCTGGCAATGAGCAGTTCTTC. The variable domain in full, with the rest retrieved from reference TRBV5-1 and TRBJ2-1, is KAGVTQTPRYLIKTRGQQVTLSCSPISGHRSVSWYQQTPGQGLQFLFEYFSETQRNKGNFPGRFSGRQFSNSRSEMNVSTLELGDSALYLCASSLGLRQGAGNEQFFGPGTRLTVL.

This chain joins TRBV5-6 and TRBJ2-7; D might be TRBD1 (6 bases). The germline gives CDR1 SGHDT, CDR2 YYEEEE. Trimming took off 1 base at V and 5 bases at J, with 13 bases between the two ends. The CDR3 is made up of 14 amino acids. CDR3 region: CASSLWGRNHEQYF. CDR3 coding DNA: TGTGCCAGCAGCTTGTGGGGGCGCAACCACGAGCAGTACTTC. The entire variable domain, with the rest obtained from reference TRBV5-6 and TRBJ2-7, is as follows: DAGVTQSPTHLIKTRGQQVTLRCSPKSGHDTVSWYQQALGQGPQFIFQYYEEEERQRGNFPDRFSGHQFPNYSSELNVNALLLGDSALYLCASSLWGRNHEQYFGPGTRLTVT.

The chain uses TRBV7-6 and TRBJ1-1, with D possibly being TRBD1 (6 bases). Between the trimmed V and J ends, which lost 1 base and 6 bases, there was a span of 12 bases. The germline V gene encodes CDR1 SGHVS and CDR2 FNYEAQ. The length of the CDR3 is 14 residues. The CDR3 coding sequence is TGTGCCAGCAGCTTAGACCCACAGGGTTCTGAAGCTTTCTTT. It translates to CASSLDPQGSEAFF.

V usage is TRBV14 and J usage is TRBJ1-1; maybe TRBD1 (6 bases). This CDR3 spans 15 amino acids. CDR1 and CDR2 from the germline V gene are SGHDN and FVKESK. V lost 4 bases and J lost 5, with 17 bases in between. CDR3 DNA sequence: TGTGCCAGCAGCCGCCAACAGGGCGTCACGACTGAAGCTTTCTTT. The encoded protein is CASSRQQGVTTEAFF. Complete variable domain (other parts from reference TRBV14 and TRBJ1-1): EAGVTQFPSHSVIEKGQTVTLRCDPISGHDNLYWYRRVMGKEIKFLLHFVKESKQDESGMPNNRFLAERTGGTYSTLKVQPAELEDSGVYFCASSRQQGVTTEAFFGQGTRLTVV.

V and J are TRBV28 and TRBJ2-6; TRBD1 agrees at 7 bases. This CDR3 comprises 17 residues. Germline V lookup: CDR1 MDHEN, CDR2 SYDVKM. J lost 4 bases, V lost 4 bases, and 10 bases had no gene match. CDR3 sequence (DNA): TGTGCCAGCAGTTGGGGACAGCCACTGCGGGGGGCCAACGTCCTGACTTTC. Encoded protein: CASSWGQPLRGANVLTF.

The DNA for the CDR3 is TGTGCCTCCTCTCCAGGCACCTACGAGCAGTACTTC. Translation gives CASSPGTYEQYF. The V call is TRBV19, the J call TRBJ2-7; D ambiguous. CDR3 length: 12 residues. Between the trimmed V and J ends, which lost 11 bases and 2 bases, there was a span of 13 bases. Per germline, CDR1 LNHDA and CDR2 SQIVND (reference sequence).

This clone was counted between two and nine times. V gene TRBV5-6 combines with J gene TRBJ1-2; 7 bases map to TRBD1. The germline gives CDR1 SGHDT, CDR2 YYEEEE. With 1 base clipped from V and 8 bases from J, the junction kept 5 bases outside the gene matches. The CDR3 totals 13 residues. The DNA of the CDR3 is TGTGCCAGCAGCTTGCCAGGGGGTCAAGGCTACACCTTC. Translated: CASSLPGGQGYTF.

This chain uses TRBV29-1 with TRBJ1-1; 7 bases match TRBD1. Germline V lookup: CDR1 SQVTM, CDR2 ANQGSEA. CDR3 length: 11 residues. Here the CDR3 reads CRGQRNTEAFF. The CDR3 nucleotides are TGCAGGGGACAGCGGAACACTGAAGCTTTCTTT.

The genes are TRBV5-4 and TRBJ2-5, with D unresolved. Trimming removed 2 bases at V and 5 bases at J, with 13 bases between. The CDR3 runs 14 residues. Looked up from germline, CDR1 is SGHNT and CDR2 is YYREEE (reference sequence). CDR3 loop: CASSLSRVTETQYF. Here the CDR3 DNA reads TGTGCCAGCAGCTTATCACGGGTAACGGAGACCCAGTACTTC.

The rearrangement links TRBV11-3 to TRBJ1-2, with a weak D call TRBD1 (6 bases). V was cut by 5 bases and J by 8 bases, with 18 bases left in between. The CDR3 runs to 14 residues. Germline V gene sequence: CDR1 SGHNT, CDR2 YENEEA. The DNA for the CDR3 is TGTGCCAGCAGCCCCAGCGGGGGGGCGGGAGGCTACACCTTC. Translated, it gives CASSPSGGAGGYTF.

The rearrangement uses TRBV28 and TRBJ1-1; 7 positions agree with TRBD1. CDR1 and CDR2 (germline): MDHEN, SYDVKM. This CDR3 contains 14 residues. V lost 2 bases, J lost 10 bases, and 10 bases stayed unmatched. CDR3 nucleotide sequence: TGTGCCAGCAGTTTAGAGGGGGCTGGGGGGTTAGCTTTCTTT. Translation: CASSLEGAGGLAFF.

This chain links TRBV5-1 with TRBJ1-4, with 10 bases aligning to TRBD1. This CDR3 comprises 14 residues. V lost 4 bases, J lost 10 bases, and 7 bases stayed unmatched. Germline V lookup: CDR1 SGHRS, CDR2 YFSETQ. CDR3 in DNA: TGCGCCAGCAGCGACGACAGGGGGCTGGGAAAACTGTTTTTT. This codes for CASSDDRGLGKLFF.

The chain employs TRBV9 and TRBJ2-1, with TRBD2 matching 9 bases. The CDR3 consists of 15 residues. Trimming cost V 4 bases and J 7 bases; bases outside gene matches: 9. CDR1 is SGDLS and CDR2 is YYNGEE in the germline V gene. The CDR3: CASSYSGRKENEQFF. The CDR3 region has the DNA TGTGCCAGCAGCTACAGCGGGAGGAAGGAAAATGAGCAGTTCTTC. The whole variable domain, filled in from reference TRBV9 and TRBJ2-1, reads DSGVTQTPKHLITATGQRVTLRCSPRSGDLSVYWYQQSLDQGLQFLIQYYNGEERAKGNILERFSAQQFPDLHSELNLSSLELGDSALYFCASSYSGRKENEQFFGPGTRLTVL.

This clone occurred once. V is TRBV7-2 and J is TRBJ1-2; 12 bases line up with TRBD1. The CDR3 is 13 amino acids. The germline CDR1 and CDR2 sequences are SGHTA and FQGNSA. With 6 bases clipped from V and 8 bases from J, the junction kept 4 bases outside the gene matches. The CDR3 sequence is CASSWDRGRGYTF. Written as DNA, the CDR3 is TGTGCCAGCAGTTGGGACAGGGGGCGCGGCTACACCTTC. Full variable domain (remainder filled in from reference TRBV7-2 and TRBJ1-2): GAGVSQSPSNKVTEKGKDVELRCDPISGHTALYWYRQSLGQGLEFLIYFQGNSAPDKSGLPSDRFSAERTGGSVSTLTIQRTQQEDSAVYLCASSWDRGRGYTFGSGTRLTVV.

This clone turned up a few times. The CDR3 is CAWRGQQGITEQFF. As DNA, the CDR3 is TGTGCCTGGAGGGGACAGCAGGGGATTACTGAGCAGTTCTTC. This chain joins TRBV30 and TRBJ2-1, with TRBD1 matching over 7 bases. This CDR3 region has 14 residues. V was clipped by 3 bases and J by 9 bases; unmatched bases: 11. Germline CDR1 reads GTSNPN; CDR2 reads SVGIG (reference sequence).